The T cell receptor (beta chain) described here comes from a study of beta chain features in type 1 diabetes. The study reverse transcribed the entire isolated RNA, so it sequenced expressed TCRB transcripts. Repertoires were generated with immunoSEQ multiplex PCR, while TCRdb's copy carries only in-frame clones and drops some. Altogether a few hundred thousand clones are present, over 10% being singletons, with the ten largest covering over 0.008%. V trimming: 0 bases; J trimming: 0 bases; junction bases outside the gene matches: 5. Germline V CDR1 and CDR2: SGDLS, YYNGEE. This CDR3 region has 17 residues. This clone was picked up a small number of times. Its cognate antigen is unknown. Points from the study as a whole: In all four CD4+ subsets, TCRB CDR3 length was significantly, moderately reduced in type 1 diabetes.

V and J are TRBV9 and TRBJ2-3, with 9 bases that match TRBD2. This receptor was obtained from a woman aged 18 to 35 with type 1 diabetes. The specimen was naive CD4+ T cells from blood. DNA for the CDR3: TGTGCCAGCAGCGTAGGGGCGGGGGGGCCCAGCACAGATACGCAGTATTTT. It specifies CASSVGAGGPSTDTQYF.